The clone carrying this T cell receptor (beta chain) was seen repeatedly, ten times or more. This record comes from a study of T cells after yellow fever vaccination. Study-wide points: Sorted memory subsets on day 0 lacked detectable levels of almost all vaccine-responding clonotypes.

Germline CDR1 is SGHRS and CDR2 is YFSETQ. Trimming took 0 bases from V and 2 from J, leaving 5 bases between them. CDR3 length: 13 amino acids. MiXCR, run by TCRdb on the 5' RACE reads, gives a single entry per CDR3 protein. The repertoire includes 20,000 to 25,000 distinct CDR3 sequences, 4% to 6% of them detected once, and over 15% sits in the top ten. The genes are TRBV5-1 and TRBJ1-1; no definite D call. The source material was PBMCs, either bulk or a sorted T-cell subset (CD4+, CD8+, memory, or dextramer-sorted; not recorded which), sampled 45 days after the first yellow fever vaccination. The receptor comes from a young man who received the YFV17D yellow fever vaccine. The CDR3 DNA reads as TGCGCCAGCAGCTTGGGGGGAAACACTGAAGCTTTCTTT. Protein product: CASSLGGNTEAFF.